The 7 T cell receptor beta chains given below trace back to one sample, sequenced in a study of CXCR3-negative and CXCR3-positive naive CD8 T cells. Libraries were UMI-labeled 5' RACE TRB cDNA. TCRdb re-called the 5' RACE reads; one entry per CDR3 protein, DNA not given. The sample's table shows roughly 50,000 distinct CDR3 sequences. The sample consisted of memory CD8+ T cells from blood. These receptors were taken from a human donor in good health. Some clones in this sample may be carry-over from other donors' samples.

The chain combines TRBV4-3 with TRBJ2-7; TCRdb's D gene call, TRBD1, goes unchecked for lack of DNA. The CDR3 spans 15 residues. CDR1 LGHNA and CDR2 YSLEER come from the germline V gene. The CDR3 spells CASSQGHPNSYEQYF.

The V call is TRBV12-3 or TRBV12-4, the J call TRBJ2-1; checking the TCRdb D call of TRBD2 is not possible without DNA. The CDR3 has 13 residues. CDR3 amino acids: CASIETNYNEQFF.

The chain is built from TRBV12-3 or TRBV12-4 and TRBJ2-1; the TCRdb D gene call, TRBD2, has no DNA to confirm it. This CDR3 is built from 13 residues. The CDR3 reads CASRLGLVNEQFF.

This chain connects TRBV14 to TRBJ2-5; TCRdb returns TRBD1, unconfirmable since there is no DNA. Germline loops: CDR1 SGHDN, CDR2 FVKESK. This CDR3 spans 15 amino acids. The chain's CDR3 is CASSQKRQGGETQYF.

The chain carries TRBV7-9 and TRBJ2-7; the TCRdb D gene call, TRBD1, has no DNA to confirm it. CDR3 length equals 16 residues. Per germline, CDR1 SEHNR and CDR2 FQNEAQ (reference sequence). The CDR3 loop reads CASSHGNRDLKDEQYF.

The chain recombines TRBV29-1 with TRBJ2-3; TCRdb selects TRBD1, and the lack of DNA leaves this call unchecked. Germline CDR1 reads SQVTM; CDR2 reads ANQGSEA. This CDR3 region has 12 residues. The CDR3 reads CSVETGADTQYF.

V and J are TRBV29-1 and TRBJ1-2; TCRdb's D call, TRBD1, is unchecked because there is no DNA. Germline CDR1 is SQVTM and CDR2 is ANQGSEA. The CDR3 runs 14 residues. The CDR3 sequence is CSVEDHTGFFGYTF.